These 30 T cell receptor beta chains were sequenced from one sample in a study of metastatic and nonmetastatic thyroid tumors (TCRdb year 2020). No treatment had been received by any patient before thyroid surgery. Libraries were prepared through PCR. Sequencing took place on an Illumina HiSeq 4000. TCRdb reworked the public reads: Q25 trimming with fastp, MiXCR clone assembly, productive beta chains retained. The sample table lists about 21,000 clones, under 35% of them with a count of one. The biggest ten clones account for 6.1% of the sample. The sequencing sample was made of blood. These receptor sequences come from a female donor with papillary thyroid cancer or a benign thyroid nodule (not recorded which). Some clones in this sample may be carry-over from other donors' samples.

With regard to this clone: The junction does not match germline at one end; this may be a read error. The CDR3 nucleotides are TGTGCCAGCACCTTAGAGGCGGGAGGGCCGTACGAGCAGTACTTC. It codes for CASTLEAGGPYEQYF. The chain recombines TRBV7-9 with TRBJ2-7; 9 bases fit TRBD2. This CDR3 is built from 15 residues. The germline V gene encodes CDR1 SEHNR and CDR2 FQNEAQ (reference sequence).

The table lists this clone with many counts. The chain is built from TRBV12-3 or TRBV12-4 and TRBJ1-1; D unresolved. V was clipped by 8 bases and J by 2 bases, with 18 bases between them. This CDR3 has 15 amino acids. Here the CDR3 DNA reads TGTGCCAGCGCCTCGCGGTTGGACGGAAACACTGAAGCTTTCTTT. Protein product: CASASRLDGNTEAFF.

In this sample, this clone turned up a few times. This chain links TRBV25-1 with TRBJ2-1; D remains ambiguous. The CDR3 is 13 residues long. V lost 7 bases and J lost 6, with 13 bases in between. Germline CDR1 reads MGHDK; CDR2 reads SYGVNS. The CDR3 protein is CASMIPMGNEQFF. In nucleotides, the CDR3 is TGTGCCAGCATGATACCAATGGGCAATGAGCAGTTCTTC.

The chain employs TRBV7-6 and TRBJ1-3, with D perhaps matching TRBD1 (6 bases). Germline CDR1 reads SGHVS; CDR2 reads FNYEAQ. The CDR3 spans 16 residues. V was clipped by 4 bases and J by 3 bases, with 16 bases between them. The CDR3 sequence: CASSSEQGLSGNTIYF. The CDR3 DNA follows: TGTGCCAGCAGCTCCGAACAGGGTCTAAGTGGAAACACCATATATTTT.

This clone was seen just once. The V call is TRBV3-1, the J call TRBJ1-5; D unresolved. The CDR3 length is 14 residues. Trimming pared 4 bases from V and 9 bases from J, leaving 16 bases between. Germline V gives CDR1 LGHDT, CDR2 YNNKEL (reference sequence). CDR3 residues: CASSLRPGVTPQHF. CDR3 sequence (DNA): TGTGCCAGCAGCCTCCGACCGGGCGTGACGCCCCAGCATTTT. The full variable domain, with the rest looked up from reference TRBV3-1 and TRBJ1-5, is DTAVSQTPKYLVTQMGNDKSIKCEQNLGHDTMYWYKQDSKKFLKIMFSYNNKELIINETVPNRFSPKSPDKAHLNLHINSLELGDSAVYFCASSLRPGVTPQHFGDGTRLSIL.

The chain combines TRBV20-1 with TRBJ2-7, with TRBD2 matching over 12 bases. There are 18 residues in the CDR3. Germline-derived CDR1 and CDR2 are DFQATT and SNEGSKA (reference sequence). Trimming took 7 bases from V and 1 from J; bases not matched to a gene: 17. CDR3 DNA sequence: TGCAGTGGGACACAATTCGGACTAGCGGGAAAACATTCCTACGAGCAGTACTTC. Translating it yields CSGTQFGLAGKHSYEQYF.

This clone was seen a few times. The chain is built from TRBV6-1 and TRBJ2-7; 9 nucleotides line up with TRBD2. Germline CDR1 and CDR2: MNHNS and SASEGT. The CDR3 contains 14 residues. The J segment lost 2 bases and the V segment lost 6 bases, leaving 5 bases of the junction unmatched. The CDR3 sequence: CASRTSGNAYEQYF. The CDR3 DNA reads TGTGCCAGCAGGACTAGCGGTAATGCCTACGAGCAGTACTTC.

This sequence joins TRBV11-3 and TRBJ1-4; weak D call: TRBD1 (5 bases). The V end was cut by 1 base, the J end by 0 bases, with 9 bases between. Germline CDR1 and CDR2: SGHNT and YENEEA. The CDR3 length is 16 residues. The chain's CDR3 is CASSLGQISTNEKLFF. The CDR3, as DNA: TGTGCCAGCAGCTTAGGACAGATTTCAACTAATGAAAAACTGTTTTTT.

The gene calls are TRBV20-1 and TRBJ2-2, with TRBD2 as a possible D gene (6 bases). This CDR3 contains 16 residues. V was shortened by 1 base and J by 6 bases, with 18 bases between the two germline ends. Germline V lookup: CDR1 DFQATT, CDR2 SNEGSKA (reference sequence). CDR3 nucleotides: TGCAGTGCTAGAGGCCTCCGGAACAGCGGGTCCGGGGAGCTGTTTTTT. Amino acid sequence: CSARGLRNSGSGELFF.

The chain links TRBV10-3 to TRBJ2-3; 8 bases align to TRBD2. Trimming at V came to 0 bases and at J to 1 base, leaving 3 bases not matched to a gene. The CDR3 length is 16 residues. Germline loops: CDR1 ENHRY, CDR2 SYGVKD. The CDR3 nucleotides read TGTGCCATCAGTGAGTCTACTAGCGGTCGCACAGATACGCAGTATTTT. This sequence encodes CAISESTSGRTDTQYF.

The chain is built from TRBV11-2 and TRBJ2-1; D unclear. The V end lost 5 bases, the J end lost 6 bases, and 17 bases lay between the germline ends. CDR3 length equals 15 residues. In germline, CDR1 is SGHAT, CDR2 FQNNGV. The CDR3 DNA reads TGTGCCAGCAGCACTTCCGGGCCCCCTAGCAATGAGCAGTTCTTC. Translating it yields CASSTSGPPSNEQFF. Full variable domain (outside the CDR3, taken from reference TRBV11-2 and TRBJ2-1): EAGVAQSPRYKIIEKRQSVAFWCNPISGHATLYWYQQILGQGPKLLIQFQNNGVVDDSQLPKDRFSAERLKGVDSTLKIQPAKLEDSAVYLCASSTSGPPSNEQFFGPGTRLTVL.

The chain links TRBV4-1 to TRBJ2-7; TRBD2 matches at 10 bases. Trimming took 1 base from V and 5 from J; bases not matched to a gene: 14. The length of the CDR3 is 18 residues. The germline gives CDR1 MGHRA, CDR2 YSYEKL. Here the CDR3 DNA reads TGCGCCAGCAGCCAAGTGAGCTATTTGGGGACTAGCGTCGACGAGCAGTACTTC. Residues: CASSQVSYLGTSVDEQYF.

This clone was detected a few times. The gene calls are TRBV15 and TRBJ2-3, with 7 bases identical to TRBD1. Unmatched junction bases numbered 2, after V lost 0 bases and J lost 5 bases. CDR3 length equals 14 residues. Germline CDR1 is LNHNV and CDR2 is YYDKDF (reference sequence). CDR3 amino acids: CATSRDQGVDTQYF. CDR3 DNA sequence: TGTGCCACCAGCAGAGACCAGGGGGTAGATACGCAGTATTTT.

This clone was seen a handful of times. CDR3 coding DNA: TGTGCCAGCACATTCGGGGAAGACGAGCAGTACTTC. This codes for CASTFGEDEQYF. V usage is TRBV7-9 and J usage is TRBJ2-7; D is possibly TRBD2 (5 bases). Germline CDR1 reads SEHNR; CDR2 reads FQNEAQ (reference sequence). V was pared by 7 bases and J by 5 bases, with 12 bases between. The CDR3 contains 12 residues. The full variable domain, with the rest looked up from reference TRBV7-9 and TRBJ2-7, is DTGVSQNPRHKITKRGQNVTFRCDPISEHNRLYWYRQTLGQGPEFLTYFQNEAQLEKSRLLSDRFSAERPKGSFSTLEIQRTEQGDSAMYLCASTFGEDEQYFGPGTRLTVT.

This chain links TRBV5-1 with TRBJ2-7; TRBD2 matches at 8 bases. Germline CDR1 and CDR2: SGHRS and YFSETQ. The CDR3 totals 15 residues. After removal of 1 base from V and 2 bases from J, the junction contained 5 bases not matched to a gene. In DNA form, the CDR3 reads TGCGCCAGCAGCTTGTATACTAGCGGAGCCTACGAGCAGTACTTC. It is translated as CASSLYTSGAYEQYF.

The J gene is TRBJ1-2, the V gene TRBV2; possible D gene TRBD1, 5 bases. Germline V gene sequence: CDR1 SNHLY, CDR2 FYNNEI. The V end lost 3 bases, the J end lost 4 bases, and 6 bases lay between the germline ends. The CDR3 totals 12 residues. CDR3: CASSEGVYGYTF. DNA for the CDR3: TGTGCCAGCAGTGAGGGGGTCTATGGCTACACCTTC.

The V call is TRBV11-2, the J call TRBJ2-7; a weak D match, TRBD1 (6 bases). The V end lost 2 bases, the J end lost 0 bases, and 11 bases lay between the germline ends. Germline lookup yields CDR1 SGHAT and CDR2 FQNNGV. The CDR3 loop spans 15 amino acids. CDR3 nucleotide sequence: TGTGCCAGCAGCTTATCAGGGGCCACCTCCTACGAGCAGTACTTC. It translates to CASSLSGATSYEQYF.

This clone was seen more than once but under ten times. The CDR3 DNA sequence: TGTGCCAGCAGTGACGAAGCGGGAGGGCCGACAGATACGCAGTATTTT. It codes for CASSDEAGGPTDTQYF. The V and J genes are TRBV6-4 and TRBJ2-3, with 10 bases aligning to TRBD2. The CDR3 has 16 amino acids. V was pared by 2 bases and J by 3 bases, with 5 bases of the junction left unmatched. Germline CDR1 MRHNA, CDR2 SNTAGT.

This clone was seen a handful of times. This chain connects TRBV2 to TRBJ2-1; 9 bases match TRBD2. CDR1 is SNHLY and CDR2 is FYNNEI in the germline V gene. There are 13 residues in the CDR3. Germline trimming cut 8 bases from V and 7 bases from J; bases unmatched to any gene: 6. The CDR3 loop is CASCGGGSNEQFF. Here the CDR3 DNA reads TGTGCCAGCTGCGGGGGGGGAAGTAATGAGCAGTTCTTC.

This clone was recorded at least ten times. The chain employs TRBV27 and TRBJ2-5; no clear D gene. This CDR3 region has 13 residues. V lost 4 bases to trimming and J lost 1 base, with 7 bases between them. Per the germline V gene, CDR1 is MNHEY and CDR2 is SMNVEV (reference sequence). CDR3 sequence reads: CASSWALQETQYF. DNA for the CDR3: TGTGCCAGCAGTTGGGCCCTCCAAGAGACCCAGTACTTC.

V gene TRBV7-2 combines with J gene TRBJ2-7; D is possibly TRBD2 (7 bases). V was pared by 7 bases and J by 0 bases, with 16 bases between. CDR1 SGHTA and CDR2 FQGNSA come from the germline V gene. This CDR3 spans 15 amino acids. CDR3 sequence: CASTLGGGRSYEQYF. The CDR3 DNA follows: TGTGCCAGCACCCTGGGGGGGGGCCGCTCCTACGAGCAGTACTTC.

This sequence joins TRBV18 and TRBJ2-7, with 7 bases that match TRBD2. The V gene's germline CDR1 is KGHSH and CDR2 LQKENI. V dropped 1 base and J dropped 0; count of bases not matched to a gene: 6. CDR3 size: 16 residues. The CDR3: CASSPLDGLDSYEQYF. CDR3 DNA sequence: TGTGCCAGCTCACCACTTGATGGACTAGACTCCTACGAGCAGTACTTC.

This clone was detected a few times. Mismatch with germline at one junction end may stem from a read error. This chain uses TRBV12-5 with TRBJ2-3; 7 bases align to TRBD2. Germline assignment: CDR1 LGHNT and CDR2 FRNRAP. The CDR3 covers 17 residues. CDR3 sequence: CDSRRGVSGLSTDTQYF. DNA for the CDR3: TGTGATAGTAGACGGGGGGTTAGCGGGCTGAGCACAGATACGCAGTATTTT.

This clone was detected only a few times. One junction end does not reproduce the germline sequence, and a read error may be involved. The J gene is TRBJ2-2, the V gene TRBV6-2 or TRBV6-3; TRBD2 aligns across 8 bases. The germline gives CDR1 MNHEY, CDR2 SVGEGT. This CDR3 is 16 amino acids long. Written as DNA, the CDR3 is TGTGCCAGCAGGACCCGACTAGCGCAGAGTGCCGGTGAGCTGTTTTTT. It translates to CASRTRLAQSAGELFF.

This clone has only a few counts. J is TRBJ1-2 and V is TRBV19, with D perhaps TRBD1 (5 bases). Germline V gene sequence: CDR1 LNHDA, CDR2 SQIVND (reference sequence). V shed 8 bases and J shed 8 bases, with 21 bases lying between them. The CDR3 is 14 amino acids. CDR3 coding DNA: TGTGCCAGTTCATGGGAGGGAACCGAGGGGGGCTACACCTTC. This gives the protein CASSWEGTEGGYTF.

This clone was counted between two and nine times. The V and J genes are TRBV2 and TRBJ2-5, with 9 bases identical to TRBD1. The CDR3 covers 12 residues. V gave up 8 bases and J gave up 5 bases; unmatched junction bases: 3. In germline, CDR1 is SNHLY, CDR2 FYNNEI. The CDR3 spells CASGTGLETQYF. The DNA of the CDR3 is TGTGCCAGCGGGACAGGGTTGGAGACCCAGTACTTC.

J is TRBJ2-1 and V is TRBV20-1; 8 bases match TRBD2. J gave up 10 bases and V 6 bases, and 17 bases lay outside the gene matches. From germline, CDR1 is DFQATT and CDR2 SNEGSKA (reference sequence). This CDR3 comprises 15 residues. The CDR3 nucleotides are TGCAGTGCGAGACCGGGACTAGACCCGCGAGGGGAGCAGTTCTTC. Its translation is CSARPGLDPRGEQFF.

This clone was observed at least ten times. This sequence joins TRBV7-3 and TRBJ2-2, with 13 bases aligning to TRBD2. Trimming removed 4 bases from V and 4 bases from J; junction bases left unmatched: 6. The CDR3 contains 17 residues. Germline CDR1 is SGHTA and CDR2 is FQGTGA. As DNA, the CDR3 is TGTGCCAGCAGCTCCAAACTAGCGGGAGGGCCCACCGGGGAGCTGTTTTTT. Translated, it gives CASSSKLAGGPTGELFF.

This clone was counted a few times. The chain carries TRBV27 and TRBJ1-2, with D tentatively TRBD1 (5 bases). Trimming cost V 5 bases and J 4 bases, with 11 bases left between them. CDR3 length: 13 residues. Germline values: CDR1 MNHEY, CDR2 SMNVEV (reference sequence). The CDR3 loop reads CASSPGNVYGYTF. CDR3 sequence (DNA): TGTGCCAGCAGTCCAGGGAACGTCTATGGCTACACCTTC.

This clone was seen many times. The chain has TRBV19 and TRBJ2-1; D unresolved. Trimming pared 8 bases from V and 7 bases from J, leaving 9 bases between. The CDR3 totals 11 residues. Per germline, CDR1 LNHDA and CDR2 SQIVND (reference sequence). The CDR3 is CASQMVNEQFF. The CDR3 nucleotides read TGTGCCAGTCAGATGGTAAATGAGCAGTTCTTC.